This T cell receptor beta chain was retrieved from a study of a mutant IDH1 vaccine in newly diagnosed glioma. Overall study: The study started vaccination 4-6 weeks after radiotherapy alone, or with temozolomide cycles. The treated group averaged approximately 42 years old and was 62.5% male, approximately 38% female. Patients had received radiotherapy, temozolomide, or both previously, most receiving both. Visit V12 was scheduled at week 35 and visit V13 at week 47.

Germline CDR1 and CDR2: SGHNT and YYREEE (reference sequence). This CDR3 has 13 amino acids. V was cut by 0 bases and J by 4 bases, with 5 bases left in between. Stated time point: week 47, end of study. Every single dose of the vaccine, 300 ug of mutant IDH1 20-mer peptide, came with topical imiquimod. Clones were read by immunoSEQ multiplex PCR, and TCRdb kept only the in-frame ones, dropping some. This sample has approximately 84,000 clones, with roughly four fifths found just once. A single count supports this clone. The antigen is undetermined. The clonotype was recovered from a man in his forties or fifties with glioma. The chain joins TRBV5-4 to TRBJ1-5; D ambiguous. This specimen was PBMCs, taken from a glioma patient whose treatment included an IDH1 peptide vaccine. Here the CDR3 reads CASSLDGNQPQHF. As DNA, the CDR3 is TGTGCCAGCAGCTTGGACGGAAATCAGCCCCAGCATTTT.